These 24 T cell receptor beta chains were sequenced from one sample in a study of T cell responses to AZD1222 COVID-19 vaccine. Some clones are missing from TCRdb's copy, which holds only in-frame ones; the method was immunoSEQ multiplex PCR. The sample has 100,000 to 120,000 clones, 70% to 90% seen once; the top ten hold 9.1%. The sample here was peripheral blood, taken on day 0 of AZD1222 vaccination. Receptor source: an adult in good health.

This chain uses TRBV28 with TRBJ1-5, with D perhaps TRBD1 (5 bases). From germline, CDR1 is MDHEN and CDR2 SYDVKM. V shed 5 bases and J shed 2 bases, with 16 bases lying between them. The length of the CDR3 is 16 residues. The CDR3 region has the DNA TGTGCCAGCAGTCCCGGCGACAGTTACCGCAATCAGCCCCAGCATTTT. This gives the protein CASSPGDSYRNQPQHF.

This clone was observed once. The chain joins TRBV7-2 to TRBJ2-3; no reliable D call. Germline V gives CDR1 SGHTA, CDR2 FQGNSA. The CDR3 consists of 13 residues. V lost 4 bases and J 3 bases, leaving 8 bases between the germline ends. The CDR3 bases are TGTGCCAGCAGCTGGATACGGACAGATACGCAGTATTTT. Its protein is CASSWIRTDTQYF.

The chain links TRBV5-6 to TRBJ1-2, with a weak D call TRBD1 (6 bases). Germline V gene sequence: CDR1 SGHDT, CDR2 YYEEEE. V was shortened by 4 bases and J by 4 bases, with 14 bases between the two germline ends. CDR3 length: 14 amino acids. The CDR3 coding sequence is TGTGCCAGCAGCCGGGACAACAGGGCCTATGGCTACACCTTC. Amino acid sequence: CASSRDNRAYGYTF.

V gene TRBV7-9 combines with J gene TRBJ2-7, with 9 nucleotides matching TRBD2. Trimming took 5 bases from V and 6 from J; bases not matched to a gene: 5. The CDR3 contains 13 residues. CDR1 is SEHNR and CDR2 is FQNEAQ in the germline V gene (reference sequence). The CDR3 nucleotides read TGTGCCAGCAGCATCGGGACTAGCCGCGAGCAGTACTTC. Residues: CASSIGTSREQYF.

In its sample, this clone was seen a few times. CDR3 loop: CASSPQRAGAAYTF. The CDR3 DNA sequence: TGTGCCAGCAGCCCCCAGAGGGCAGGGGCCGCCTACACCTTC. The V and J genes are TRBV7-3 and TRBJ1-2; tentatively, D is TRBD1 (6 bases). The CDR3 covers 14 residues. Germline V gene lookup returns CDR1 SGHTA and CDR2 FQGTGA. Trimming shortened V by 5 bases and J by 10 bases, and 20 bases separated the two germline ends.

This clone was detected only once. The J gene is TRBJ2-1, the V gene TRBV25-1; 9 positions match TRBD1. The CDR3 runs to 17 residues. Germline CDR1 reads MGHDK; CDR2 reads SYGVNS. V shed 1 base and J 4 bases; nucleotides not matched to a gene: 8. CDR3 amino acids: CASSESAGQGPYNEQFF. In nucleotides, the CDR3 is TGTGCCAGCAGTGAATCAGCGGGACAGGGTCCTTACAATGAGCAGTTCTTC.

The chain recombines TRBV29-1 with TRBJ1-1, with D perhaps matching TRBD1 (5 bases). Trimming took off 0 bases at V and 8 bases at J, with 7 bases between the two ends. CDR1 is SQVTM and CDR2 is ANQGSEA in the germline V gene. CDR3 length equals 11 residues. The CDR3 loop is CSVEDRTEAFF. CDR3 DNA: TGCAGCGTTGAAGATAGGACAGAAGCTTTCTTT.

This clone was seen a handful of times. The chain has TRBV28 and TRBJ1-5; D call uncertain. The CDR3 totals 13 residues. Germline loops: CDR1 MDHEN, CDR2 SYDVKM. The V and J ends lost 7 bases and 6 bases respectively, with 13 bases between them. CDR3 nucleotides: TGTGCCAGCATTCCCCGATGGGGTCAGCCCCAGCATTTT. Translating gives CASIPRWGQPQHF.

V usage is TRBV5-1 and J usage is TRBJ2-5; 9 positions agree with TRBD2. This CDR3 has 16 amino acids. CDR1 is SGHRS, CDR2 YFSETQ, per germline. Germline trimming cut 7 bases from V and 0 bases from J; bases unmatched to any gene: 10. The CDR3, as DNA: TGCGCCAGCTCCGTGGCGGGAGGGGAACACCAAGAGACCCAGTACTTC. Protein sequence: CASSVAGGEHQETQYF.

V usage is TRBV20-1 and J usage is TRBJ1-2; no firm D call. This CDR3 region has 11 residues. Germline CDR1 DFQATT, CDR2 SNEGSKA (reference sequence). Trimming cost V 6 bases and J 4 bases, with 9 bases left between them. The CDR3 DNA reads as TGCAGTGCCCCATGGGTCTATGGCTACACCTTC. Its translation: CSAPWVYGYTF.

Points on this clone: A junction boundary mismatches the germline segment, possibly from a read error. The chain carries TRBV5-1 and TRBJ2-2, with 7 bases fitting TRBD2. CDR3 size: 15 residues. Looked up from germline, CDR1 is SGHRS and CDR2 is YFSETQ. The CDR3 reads CARSAGGTNTGELFF. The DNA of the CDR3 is TGCGCCCGCAGCGCCGGGGGGACGAACACCGGGGAGCTGTTTTTT.

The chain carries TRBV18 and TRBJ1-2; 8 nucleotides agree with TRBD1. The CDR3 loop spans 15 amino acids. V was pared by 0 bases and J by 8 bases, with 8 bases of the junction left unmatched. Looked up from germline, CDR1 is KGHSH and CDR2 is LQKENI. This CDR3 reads CASSPPDRGSGGYTF. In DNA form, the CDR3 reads TGTGCCAGCTCACCACCTGACAGGGGTTCGGGAGGCTACACCTTC. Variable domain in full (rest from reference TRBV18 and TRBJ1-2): NAGVMQNPRHLVRRRGQEARLRCSPMKGHSHVYWYRQLPEEGLKFMVYLQKENIIDESGMPKERFSAEFPKEGPSILRIQQVVRGDSAAYFCASSPPDRGSGGYTFGSGTRLTVV.

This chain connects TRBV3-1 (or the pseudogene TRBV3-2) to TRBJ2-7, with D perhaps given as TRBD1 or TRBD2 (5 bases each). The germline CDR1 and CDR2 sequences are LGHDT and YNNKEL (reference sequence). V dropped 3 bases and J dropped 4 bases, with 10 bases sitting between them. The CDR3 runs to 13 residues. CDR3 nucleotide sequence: TGTGCCAGCAGCCAGGGGACGGGTTACGAGCAGTACTTC. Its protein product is CASSQGTGYEQYF.

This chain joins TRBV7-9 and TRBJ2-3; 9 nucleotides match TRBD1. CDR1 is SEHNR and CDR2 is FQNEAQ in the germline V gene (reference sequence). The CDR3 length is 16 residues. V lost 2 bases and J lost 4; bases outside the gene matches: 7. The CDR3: CASSLLRDRVADTQYF. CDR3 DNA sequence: TGTGCCAGCAGCTTATTGAGGGACAGGGTGGCAGATACGCAGTATTTT. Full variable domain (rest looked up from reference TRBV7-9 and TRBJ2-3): DTGVSQNPRHKITKRGQNVTFRCDPISEHNRLYWYRQTLGQGPEFLTYFQNEAQLEKSRLLSDRFSAERPKGSFSTLEIQRTEQGDSAMYLCASSLLRDRVADTQYFGPGTRLTVL.

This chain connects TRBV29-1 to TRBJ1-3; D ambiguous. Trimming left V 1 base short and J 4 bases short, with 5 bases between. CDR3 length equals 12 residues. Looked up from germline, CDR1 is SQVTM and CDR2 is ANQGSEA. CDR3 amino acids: CSVEGGGNTIYF. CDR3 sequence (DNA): TGCAGCGTTGAAGGAGGGGGAAACACCATATATTTT.

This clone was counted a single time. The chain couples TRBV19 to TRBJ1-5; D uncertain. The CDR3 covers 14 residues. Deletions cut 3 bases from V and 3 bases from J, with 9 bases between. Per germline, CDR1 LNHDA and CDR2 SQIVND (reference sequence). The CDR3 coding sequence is TGTGCCAGTAGTATCCTAGGCCTCAATCAGCCCCAGCATTTT. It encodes CASSILGLNQPQHF.

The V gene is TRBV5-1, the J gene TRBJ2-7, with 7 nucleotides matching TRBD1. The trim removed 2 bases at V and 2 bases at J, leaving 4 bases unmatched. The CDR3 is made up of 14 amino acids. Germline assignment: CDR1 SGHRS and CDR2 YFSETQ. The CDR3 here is CASSFSGTAYEQYF. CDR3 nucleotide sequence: TGCGCCAGCAGCTTTTCCGGGACAGCCTACGAGCAGTACTTC.

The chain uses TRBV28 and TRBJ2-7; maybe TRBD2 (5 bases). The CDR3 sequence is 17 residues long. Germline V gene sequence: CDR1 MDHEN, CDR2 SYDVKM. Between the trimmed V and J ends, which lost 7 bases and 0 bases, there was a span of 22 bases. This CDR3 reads CASTYSKPERSSYEQYF. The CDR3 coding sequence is TGTGCCAGCACCTACTCCAAGCCAGAGCGGAGCTCCTACGAGCAGTACTTC.

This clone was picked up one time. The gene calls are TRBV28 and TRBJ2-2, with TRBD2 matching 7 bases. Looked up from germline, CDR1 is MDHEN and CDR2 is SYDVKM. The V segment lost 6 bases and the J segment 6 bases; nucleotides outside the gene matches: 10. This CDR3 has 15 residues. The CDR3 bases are TGTGCCAGCAGACCAGCGGTCCGGGGGGCCGGGGAGCTGTTTTTT. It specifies CASRPAVRGAGELFF.

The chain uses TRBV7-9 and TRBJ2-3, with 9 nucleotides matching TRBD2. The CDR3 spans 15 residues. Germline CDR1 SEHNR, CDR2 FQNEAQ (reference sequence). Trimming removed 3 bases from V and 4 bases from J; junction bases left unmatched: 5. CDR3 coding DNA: TGTGCCAGCAGCTTCGGCGGGAGGGTGGCAGATACGCAGTATTTT. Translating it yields CASSFGGRVADTQYF.

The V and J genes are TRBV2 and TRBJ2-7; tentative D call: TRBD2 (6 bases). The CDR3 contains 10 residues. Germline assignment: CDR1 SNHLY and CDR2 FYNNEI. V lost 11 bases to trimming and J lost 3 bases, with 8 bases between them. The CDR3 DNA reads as TGTGCCGGAGGGAGCTACGAGCAGTACTTC. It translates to CAGGSYEQYF.

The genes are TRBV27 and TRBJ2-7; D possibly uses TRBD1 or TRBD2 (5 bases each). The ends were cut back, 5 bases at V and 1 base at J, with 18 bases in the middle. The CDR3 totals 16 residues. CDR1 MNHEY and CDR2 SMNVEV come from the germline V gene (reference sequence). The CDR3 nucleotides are TGTGCCAGCAGTCTCAAGTCACAAGGGACGTCCTACGAGCAGTACTTC. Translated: CASSLKSQGTSYEQYF.

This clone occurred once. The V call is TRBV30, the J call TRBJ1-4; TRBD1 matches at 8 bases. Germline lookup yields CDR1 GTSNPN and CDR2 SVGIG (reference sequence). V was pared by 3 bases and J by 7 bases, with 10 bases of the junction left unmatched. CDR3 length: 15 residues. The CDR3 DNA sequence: TGTGCCTGGAGGGGAACGACAGGGGCAGGTGAAAAACTGTTTTTT. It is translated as CAWRGTTGAGEKLFF.

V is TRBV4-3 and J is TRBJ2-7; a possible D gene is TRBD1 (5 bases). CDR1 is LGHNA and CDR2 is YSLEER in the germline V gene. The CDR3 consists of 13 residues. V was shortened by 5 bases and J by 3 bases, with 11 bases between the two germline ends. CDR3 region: CASSASDNYEQYF. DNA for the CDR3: TGCGCCAGCAGCGCTTCGGACAACTACGAGCAGTACTTC.